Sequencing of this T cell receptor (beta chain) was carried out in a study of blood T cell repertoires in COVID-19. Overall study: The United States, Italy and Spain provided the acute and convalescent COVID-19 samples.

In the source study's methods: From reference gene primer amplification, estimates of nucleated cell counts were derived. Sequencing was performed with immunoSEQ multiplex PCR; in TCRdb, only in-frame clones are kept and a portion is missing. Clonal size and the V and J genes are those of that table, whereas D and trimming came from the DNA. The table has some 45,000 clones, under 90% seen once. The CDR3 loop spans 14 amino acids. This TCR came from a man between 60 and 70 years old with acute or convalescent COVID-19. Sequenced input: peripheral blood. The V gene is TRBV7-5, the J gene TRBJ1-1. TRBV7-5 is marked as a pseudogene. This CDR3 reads CVRSLARAGGKAFF. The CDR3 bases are TGTGTCAGAAGCTTAGCGCGGGCAGGTGGGAAAGCTTTCTTT.